This record concerns one T cell receptor beta chain sequence. Antigen specificity is unknown. The data were taken from a study of cytomegalovirus exposure and HLA in healthy donors. Broader study findings: Overall, 164 TCR beta chains were annotated as cytomegalovirus-associated. High specificity and sensitivity for cytomegalovirus status were reported for the classifier. A subsequent analysis found that TCR clusters from the first cohort also tended to co-occur in the 90 to 150 validation repertoires, with about 93% of cluster scores above 0.

This CDR3 has 14 amino acids. After removal of 3 bases from V and 2 bases from J, the junction contained 5 bases not matched to a gene. The germline CDR1 and CDR2 sequences are GTSNPN and SVGIG (reference sequence). Produced via immunoSEQ multiplex PCR; TCRdb's table is partial and in-frame only. The sample has around 120,000 clones, about 87% seen once. Sequencing used PBMCs. The rearrangement links TRBV30 to TRBJ2-3; 7 bases match TRBD1. The TCR originated in a woman aged 18 to 35 in good health and CMV-seronegative. Written as DNA, the CDR3 is TGTGCCTGGAGAGTAGACAGGGCCACAGATACGCAGTATTTT. The encoded protein is CAWRVDRATDTQYF.